The 9 T cell receptor beta chains in this list originate from one sample, sequenced in a study of CXCR3-negative and CXCR3-positive naive CD8 T cells. Study-wide results and limits: For CXCR3-positive naive cells, TRB CDR3s were more hydrophobic than those of CXCR3-negative naive cells.

For these TCRs, the target antigens are not known. UMI-tagged TRB cDNA libraries were built via 5' RACE. After re-calling the 5' RACE reads, TCRdb lists one entry per CDR3 protein, DNA absent. The ten top clones account for 0.82%, within a sample of about 92,000 distinct CDR3 sequences. The specimen was naive CXCR3+ CD8+ T cells from blood. The subset here: CD45RO-CCR7+CD27+CD95- naive CD8+ T cells expressing CXCR3 (TNR3+). These receptors all come from a human donor in good health. Some clones in this sample may be carry-over from other donors' samples.

The V and J genes are TRBV20-1 and TRBJ2-7; TCRdb's D gene call, TRBD2, goes unchecked for lack of DNA. The CDR3 is made up of 15 amino acids. The germline V gene encodes CDR1 DFQATT and CDR2 SNEGSKA (reference sequence). CDR3 in amino acids: CSARPLTGGAYEQYF.

The chain couples TRBV5-1 to TRBJ2-5; the D call from TCRdb, TRBD1, cannot be confirmed without DNA. The length of the CDR3 is 15 residues. The germline V gene encodes CDR1 SGHRS and CDR2 YFSETQ. This chain's CDR3 is CASSFGQGGGETQYF.

The chain links TRBV13 to TRBJ2-7; TCRdb outputs TRBD1, but without DNA this stays unchecked. In germline, CDR1 is PRHDT, CDR2 FYEKMQ (reference sequence). The CDR3 is 14 residues long. CDR3 residues: CASSTAAQTYEQYF.

The V and J genes are TRBV18 and TRBJ1-4. CDR1 is KGHSH, CDR2 LQKENI, per germline. The CDR3 has 15 residues. Here the CDR3 reads CASSPESATNEKLFF.

The rearrangement uses TRBV20-1 and TRBJ2-7; TCRdb returns TRBD1, unconfirmable since there is no DNA. The CDR3 has 13 residues. Germline CDR1 and CDR2: DFQATT and SNEGSKA (reference sequence). CDR3 in amino acids: CSARTGMVGEQYF.

The CDR3 sequence is CASNAGAAYNEQFF. The chain joins TRBV28 to TRBJ2-1; TCRdb's assignment of TRBD2 cannot be checked, as there is no DNA. CDR1 is MDHEN and CDR2 is SYDVKM in the germline V gene. This CDR3 spans 14 amino acids.

The genes are TRBV4-1 and TRBJ1-1. Germline CDR1 and CDR2: MGHRA and YSYEKL. The CDR3 runs to 12 residues. The CDR3 loop is CASSPRSGEAFF.

The chain uses TRBV28 and TRBJ2-3; absent DNA, TCRdb's TRBD1 call cannot be checked. This CDR3 comprises 15 residues. Germline CDR1 and CDR2: MDHEN and SYDVKM. This CDR3 is CASSRTNLGGDTQYF.

The chain employs TRBV3-1 and TRBJ1-2. The CDR3 is 16 amino acids. The germline V gene has CDR1 LGHDT and CDR2 YNNKEL (reference sequence). The CDR3 protein is CASSQGLPGAFYGYTF.